The present entry profiles one TCR beta chain with its context. Its antigen is currently not known. Base qualities are not provided; no much larger clone lies one nucleotide away. This sample is part of a study of technical replicates of blood from several donors (dated by TCRdb to 2016 to 2017). The CDR1 and CDR2 encoded by the germline V gene are SQVTM and ANQGSEA. V sheds 3 bases and J sheds 6 bases, leaving 15 bases between their ends. The cysteine opens and the phenylalanine closes a CDR3 of 14 amino acids. Just CDR3 DNA is preserved here, 42 bases in frame from base 1. Preparation of the library involved the immunoSEQ multiplex PCR assay. TCRdb limited this immuneACCESS table to in-frame rearrangements with V and J called. A share of clones is missing; checked studies link under half to unresolved V genes, and the rest is unexplained. The sample contains approximately 92,000 clones, 85% to 95% of them found a single time. 0.34% of the sample lies in the top ten.

Sequencing used T cells isolated from PBMCs. The V and J genes are TRBV29-1 and TRBJ2-1; tentative D gene TRBD1, with 5 bases matching. This clonotype was sampled from a human donor in good health. CDR3 sequence: CSVDVAGIGNEQFF. The DNA is TGCAGCGTTGATGTCGCAGGGATAGGCAATGAGCAGTTCTTC.